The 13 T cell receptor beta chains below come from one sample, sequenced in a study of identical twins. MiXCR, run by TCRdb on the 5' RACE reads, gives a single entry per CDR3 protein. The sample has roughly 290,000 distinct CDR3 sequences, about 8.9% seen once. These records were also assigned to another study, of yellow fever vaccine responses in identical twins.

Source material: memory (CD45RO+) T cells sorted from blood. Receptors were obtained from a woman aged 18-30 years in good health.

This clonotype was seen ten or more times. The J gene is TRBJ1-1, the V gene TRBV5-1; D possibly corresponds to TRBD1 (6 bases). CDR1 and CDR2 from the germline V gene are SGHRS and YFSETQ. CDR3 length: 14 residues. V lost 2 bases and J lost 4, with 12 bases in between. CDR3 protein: CASSFEGGGTEAFF. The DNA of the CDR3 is TGCGCCAGCAGCTTCGAGGGAGGGGGCACTGAAGCTTTCTTT.

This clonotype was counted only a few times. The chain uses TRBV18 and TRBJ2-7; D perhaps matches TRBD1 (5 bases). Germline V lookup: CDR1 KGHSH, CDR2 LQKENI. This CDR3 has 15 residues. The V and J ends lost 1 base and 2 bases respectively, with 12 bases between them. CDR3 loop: CASSPRVDTTYEQYF. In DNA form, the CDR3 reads TGTGCCAGCTCACCACGCGTGGACACCACCTACGAGCAGTACTTC.

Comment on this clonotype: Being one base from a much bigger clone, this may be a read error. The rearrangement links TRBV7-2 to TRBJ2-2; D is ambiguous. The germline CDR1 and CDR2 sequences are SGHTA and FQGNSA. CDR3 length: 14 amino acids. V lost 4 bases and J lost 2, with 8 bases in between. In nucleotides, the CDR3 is TGTGCCAGCAGCTCCTATATCAACACCGGGGAGCTGTTTTTT. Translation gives CASSSYINTGELFF.

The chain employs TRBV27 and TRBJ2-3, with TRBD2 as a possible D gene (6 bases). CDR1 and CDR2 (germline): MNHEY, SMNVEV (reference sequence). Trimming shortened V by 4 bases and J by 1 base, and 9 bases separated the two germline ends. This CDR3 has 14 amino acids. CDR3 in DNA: TGTGCCAGCAGTTGGGGCGGGGGCACAGATACGCAGTATTTT. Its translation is CASSWGGGTDTQYF.

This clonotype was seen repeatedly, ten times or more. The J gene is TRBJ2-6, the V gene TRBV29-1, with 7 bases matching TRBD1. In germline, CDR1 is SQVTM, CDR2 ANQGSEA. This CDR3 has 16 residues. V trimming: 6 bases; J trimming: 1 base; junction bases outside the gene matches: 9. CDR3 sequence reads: CSVGTDRRSGANVLTF. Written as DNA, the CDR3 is TGCAGCGTCGGAACGGACAGGCGATCTGGGGCCAACGTCCTGACTTTC.

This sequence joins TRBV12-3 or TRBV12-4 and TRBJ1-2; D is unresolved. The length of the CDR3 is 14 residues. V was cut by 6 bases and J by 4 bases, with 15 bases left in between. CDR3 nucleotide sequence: TGTGCCAGCAGCCCCGTCCTGCTTGGCTATGGCTACACCTTC. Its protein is CASSPVLLGYGYTF.

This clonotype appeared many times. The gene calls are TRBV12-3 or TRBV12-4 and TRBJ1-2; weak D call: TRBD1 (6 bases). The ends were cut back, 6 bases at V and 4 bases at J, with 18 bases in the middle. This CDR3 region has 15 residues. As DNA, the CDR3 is TGTGCCAGCAGCCGAAGTCAGGGGCTAGTCTATGGCTACACCTTC. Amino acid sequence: CASSRSQGLVYGYTF.

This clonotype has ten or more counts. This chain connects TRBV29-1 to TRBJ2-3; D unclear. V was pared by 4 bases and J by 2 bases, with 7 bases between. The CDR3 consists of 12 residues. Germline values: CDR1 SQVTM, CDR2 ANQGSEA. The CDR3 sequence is CSVGTYTDTQYF. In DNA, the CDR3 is TGCAGCGTTGGGACGTACACAGATACGCAGTATTTT.

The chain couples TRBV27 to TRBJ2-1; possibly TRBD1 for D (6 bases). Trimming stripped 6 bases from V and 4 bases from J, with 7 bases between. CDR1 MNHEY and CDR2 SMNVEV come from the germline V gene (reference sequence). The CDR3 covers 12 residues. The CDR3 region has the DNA TGTGCCAGCAGCGACAGGTACAATGAGCAGTTCTTC. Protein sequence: CASSDRYNEQFF.

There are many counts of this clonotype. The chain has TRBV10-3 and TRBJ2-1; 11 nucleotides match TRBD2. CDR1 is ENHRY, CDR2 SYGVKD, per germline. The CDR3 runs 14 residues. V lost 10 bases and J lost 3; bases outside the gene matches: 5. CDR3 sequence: CATGGTSGYNEQFF. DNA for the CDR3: TGTGCCACGGGCGGGACTAGCGGCTACAATGAGCAGTTCTTC.

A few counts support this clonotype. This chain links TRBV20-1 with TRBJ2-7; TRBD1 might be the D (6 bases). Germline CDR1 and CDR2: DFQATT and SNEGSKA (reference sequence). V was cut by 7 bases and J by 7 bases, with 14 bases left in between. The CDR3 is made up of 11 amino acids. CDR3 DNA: TGCAGTGGAGAGACAGGTCAAGAGCAGTACTTC. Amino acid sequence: CSGETGQEQYF.

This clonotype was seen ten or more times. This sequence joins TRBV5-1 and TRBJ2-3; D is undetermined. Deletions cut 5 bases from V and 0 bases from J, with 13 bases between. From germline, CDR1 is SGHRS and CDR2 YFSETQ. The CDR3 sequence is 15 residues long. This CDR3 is CASRETASSTDTQYF. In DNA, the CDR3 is TGCGCCAGCAGGGAGACGGCTTCTAGCACAGATACGCAGTATTTT.

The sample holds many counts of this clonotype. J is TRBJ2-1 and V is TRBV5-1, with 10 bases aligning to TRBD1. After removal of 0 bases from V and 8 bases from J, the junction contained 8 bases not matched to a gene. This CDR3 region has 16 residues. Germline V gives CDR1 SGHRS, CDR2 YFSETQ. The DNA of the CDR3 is TGCGCCAGCAGCTTGGCCCTCGGGACAGGGGTGGATGAGCAGTTCTTC. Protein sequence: CASSLALGTGVDEQFF.